This T cell receptor beta chain was identified during a study of cytomegalovirus exposure and HLA in healthy donors. Findings and caveats of the study: Follow-up analysis found HLA locus-dependent TCR association rates, highest for DRB1 and lowest for HLA-C. Associated with cytomegalovirus, according to the listing, were fewer than 200 TCR beta chains. Reports indicate that TCR beta sequences accurately predicted the HLA-A and HLA-B alleles of most subjects. More clonal expansion characterized HLA-associated TCR beta chains than equally common others in a later analysis.

Germline V gene sequence: CDR1 SGHTA, CDR2 FQGNSA. The CDR3 spans 13 residues. V gave up 4 bases and J gave up 3 bases, with 10 bases separating them. A remark on this clone: Antigen unknown.

PCR was performed using 60 Vbeta and 13 Jbeta primers. Sequencing used immunoSEQ multiplex PCR; TCRdb keeps in-frame clones, though not all of them. Here the sample spans some 150,000 clones, 82% being singletons. The sample taken for sequencing was PBMCs. This TCR was recovered from a woman between 50 and 59 years old in good health and CMV-seropositive. This rearrangement joins TRBV7-2 to TRBJ2-7, with D tentatively TRBD2 (5 bases). Here the CDR3 reads CASSSRGGYEQYF. CDR3 DNA sequence: TGTGCCAGCAGCTCCCGAGGAGGCTACGAGCAGTACTTC. Using reference TRBV7-2 and TRBJ2-7 for the parts outside the CDR3, the full variable domain is GAGVSQSPSNKVTEKGKDVELRCDPISGHTALYWYRQSLGQGLEFLIYFQGNSAPDKSGLPSDRFSAERTGGSVSTLTIQRTQQEDSAVYLCASSSRGGYEQYFGPGTRLTVT.